Sequencing of this TCR beta chain was carried out in a study of blood T cell repertoires in COVID-19. This CDR3 is built from 15 residues. V lost 0 bases to trimming and J lost 0 bases; unmatched junction nucleotides: 0. CDR1 and CDR2 (germline): LGHNA, YSLEER. Assay used: immunoSEQ multiplex PCR; TCRdb lists only in-frame clones, some missing. The sample consists of some 670,000 clones, around 90% of them appearing once. What was sequenced was peripheral blood. This clonotype was obtained from a woman aged 18 to 35 with acute or convalescent COVID-19. This rearrangement joins TRBV4-3 to TRBJ1-1; 8 bases match TRBD1. CDR3 DNA sequence: TGCGCCAGCAGCCAAGACAGGGGGCTGAACACTGAAGCTTTCTTT. Amino acid sequence: CASSQDRGLNTEAFF.